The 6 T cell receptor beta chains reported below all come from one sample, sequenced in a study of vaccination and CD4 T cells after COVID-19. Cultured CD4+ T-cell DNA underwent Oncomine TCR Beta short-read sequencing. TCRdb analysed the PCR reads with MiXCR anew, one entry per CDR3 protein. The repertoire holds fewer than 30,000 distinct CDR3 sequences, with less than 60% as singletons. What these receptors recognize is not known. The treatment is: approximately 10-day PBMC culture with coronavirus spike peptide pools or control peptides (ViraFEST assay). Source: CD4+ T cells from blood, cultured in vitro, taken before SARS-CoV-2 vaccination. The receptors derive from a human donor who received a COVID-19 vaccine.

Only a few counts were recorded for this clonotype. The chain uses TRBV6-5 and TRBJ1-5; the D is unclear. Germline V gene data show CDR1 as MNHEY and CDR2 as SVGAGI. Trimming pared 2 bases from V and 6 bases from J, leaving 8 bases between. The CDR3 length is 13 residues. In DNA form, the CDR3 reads TGTGCCAGCAGTTACCTGGGTGGTCAGCCCCAGCATTTT. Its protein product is CASSYLGGQPQHF.

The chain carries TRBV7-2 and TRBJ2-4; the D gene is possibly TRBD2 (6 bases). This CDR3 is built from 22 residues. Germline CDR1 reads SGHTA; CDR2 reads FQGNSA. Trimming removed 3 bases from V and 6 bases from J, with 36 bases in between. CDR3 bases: TGTGCCAGCAGCTTCTTATTTAGATCGGTGGCCGGGAGAGTAGGGTATGGAAACATTCAGTACTTC. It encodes CASSFLFRSVAGRVGYGNIQYF.

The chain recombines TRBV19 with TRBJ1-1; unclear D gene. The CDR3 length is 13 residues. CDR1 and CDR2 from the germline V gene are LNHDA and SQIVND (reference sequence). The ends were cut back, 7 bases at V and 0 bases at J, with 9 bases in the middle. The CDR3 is CASTKEMNTEAFF. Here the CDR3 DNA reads TGTGCCAGTACGAAGGAGATGAACACTGAAGCTTTCTTT.

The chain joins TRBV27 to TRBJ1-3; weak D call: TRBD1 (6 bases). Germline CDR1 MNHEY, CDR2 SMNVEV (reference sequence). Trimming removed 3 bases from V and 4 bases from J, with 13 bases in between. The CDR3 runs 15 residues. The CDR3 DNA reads TGTGCCAGCAGTTTTCGGGGGGCGGAAGGAAACACCATATATTTT. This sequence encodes CASSFRGAEGNTIYF.

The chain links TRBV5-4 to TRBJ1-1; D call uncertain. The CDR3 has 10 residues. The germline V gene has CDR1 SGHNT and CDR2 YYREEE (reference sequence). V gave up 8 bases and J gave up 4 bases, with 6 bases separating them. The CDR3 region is CARTGTEAFF. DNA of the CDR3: TGTGCCAGAACCGGCACTGAAGCTTTCTTT.

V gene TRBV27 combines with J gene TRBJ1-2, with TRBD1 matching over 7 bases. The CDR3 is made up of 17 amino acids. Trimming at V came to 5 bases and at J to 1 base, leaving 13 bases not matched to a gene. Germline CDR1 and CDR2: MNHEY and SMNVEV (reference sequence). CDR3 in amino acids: CASSPGTVLRDNYGYTF. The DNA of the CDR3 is TGTGCCAGCAGTCCGGGGACAGTCCTAAGAGATAACTATGGCTACACCTTC.